Below, 3 T cell receptor beta chains from the same sample are listed, as sequenced in a study of cytomegalovirus exposure and HLA in healthy donors. The PCR used 60 Vbeta and 13 Jbeta primers. Repertoires were generated with immunoSEQ multiplex PCR, while TCRdb's copy carries only in-frame clones and drops some. The sample holds more than 90,000 clones; about 70% are singletons and the top ten take around 4.9%. Sequenced sample: PBMCs. These receptor sequences come from a man in his thirties or forties in good health and CMV-seropositive.

The chain carries TRBV28 and TRBJ1-5; perhaps TRBD1 as D (5 bases). In germline, CDR1 is MDHEN, CDR2 SYDVKM. The CDR3 covers 14 residues. The ends were cut back, 6 bases at V and 3 bases at J, with 12 bases in the middle. The CDR3 bases are TGTGCCAGCAGAGACGGGGGTAACAATCAGCCCCAGCATTTT. This gives the protein CASRDGGNNQPQHF.

This clone was picked up one time. The chain is built from TRBV2 and TRBJ1-2; D is unresolved. V was pared by 7 bases and J by 3 bases, with 6 bases between. The CDR3 is 11 amino acids. The germline CDR1 and CDR2 sequences are SNHLY and FYNNEI. The CDR3 loop is CASTRDYGYTF. The CDR3 coding sequence is TGTGCCAGCACCCGAGACTATGGCTACACCTTC.

The rearrangement uses TRBV29-1 and TRBJ2-5, with 11 bases identical to TRBD1. This CDR3 is 13 amino acids long. V lost 6 bases and J lost 4; bases outside the gene matches: 4. Germline lookup yields CDR1 SQVTM and CDR2 ANQGSEA. CDR3 amino acids: CSVAGTGGETQYF. Written as DNA, the CDR3 is TGCAGCGTCGCCGGGACAGGGGGAGAGACCCAGTACTTC.